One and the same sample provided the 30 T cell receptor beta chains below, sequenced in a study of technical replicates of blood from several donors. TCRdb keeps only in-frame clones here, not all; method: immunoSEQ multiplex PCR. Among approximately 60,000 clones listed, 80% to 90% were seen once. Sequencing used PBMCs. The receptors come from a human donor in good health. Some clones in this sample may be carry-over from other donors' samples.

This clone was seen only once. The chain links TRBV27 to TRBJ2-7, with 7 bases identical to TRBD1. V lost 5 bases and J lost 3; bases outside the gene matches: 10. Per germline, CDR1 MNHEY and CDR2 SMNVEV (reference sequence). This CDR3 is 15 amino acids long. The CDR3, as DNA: TGTGCCAGCAGTAATCACGGACAGGACTTCTACGAGCAGTACTTC. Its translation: CASSNHGQDFYEQYF.

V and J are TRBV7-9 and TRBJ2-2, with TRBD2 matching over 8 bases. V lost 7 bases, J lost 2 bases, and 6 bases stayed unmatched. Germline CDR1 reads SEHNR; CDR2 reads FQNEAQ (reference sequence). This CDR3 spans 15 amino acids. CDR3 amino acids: CASTRLASNTGELFF. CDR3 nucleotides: TGTGCCAGCACCCGACTAGCGTCAAACACCGGGGAGCTGTTTTTT.

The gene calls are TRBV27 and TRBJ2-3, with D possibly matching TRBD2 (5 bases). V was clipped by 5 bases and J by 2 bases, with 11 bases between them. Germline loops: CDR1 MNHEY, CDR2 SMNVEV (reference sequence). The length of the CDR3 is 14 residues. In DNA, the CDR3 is TGTGCCAGCAGTCTAATGGACTCCACAGATACGCAGTATTTT. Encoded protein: CASSLMDSTDTQYF.

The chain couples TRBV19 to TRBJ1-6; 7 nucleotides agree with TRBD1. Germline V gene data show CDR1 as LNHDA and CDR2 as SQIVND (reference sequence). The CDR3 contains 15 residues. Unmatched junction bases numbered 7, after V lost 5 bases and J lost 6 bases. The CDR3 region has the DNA TGTGCCAGTAGTTCCAGACAGGGAGGTAATTCACCCCTCCACTTT. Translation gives CASSSRQGGNSPLHF.

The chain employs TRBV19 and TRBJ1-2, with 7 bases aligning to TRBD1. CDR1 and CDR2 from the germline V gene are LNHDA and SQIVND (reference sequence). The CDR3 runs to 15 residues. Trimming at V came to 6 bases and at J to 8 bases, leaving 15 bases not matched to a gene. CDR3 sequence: CASRAQGDALWGYTF. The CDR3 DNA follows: TGTGCCAGTAGAGCGCAGGGGGACGCTCTCTGGGGCTACACCTTC.

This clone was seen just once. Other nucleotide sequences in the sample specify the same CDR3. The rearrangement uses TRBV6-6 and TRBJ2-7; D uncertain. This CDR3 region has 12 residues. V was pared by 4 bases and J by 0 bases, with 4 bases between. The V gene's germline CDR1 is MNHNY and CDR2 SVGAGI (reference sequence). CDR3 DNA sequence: TGTGCCAGCAGTTCGAGCTCCTACGAGCAGTACTTC. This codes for CASSSSSYEQYF.

The CDR3 DNA reads TGTGCCAGCAGCTTAAGGTTGGGGACAGGCCTCGACGAAACCATATATTTT. Amino acids: CASSLRLGTGLDETIYF. The rearrangement links TRBV9 to TRBJ1-3; 8 nucleotides agree with TRBD1. This CDR3 is built from 17 residues. With V trimmed by 4 bases and J by 10 bases, 19 bases remained unmatched. Germline V gene data show CDR1 as SGDLS and CDR2 as YYNGEE.

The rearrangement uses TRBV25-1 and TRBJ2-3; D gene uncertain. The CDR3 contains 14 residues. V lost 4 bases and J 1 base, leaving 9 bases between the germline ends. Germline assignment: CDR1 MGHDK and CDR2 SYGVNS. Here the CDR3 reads CASSGLAGTDTQYF. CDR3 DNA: TGTGCCAGCAGTGGTCTGGCCGGCACAGATACGCAGTATTTT.

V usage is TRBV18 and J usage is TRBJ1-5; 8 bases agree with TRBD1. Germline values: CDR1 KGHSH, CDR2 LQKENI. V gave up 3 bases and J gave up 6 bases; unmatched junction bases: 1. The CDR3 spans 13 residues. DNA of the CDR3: TGTGCCAGCTCACCCACAGGGGGTCAGCCCCAGCATTTT. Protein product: CASSPTGGQPQHF.

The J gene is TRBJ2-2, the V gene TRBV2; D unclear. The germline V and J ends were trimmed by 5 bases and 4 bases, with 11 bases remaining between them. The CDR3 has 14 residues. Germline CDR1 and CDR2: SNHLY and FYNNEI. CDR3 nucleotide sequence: TGTGCCAGCAGTACTGAGACGGGCACCGGGGAGCTGTTTTTT. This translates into CASSTETGTGELFF.

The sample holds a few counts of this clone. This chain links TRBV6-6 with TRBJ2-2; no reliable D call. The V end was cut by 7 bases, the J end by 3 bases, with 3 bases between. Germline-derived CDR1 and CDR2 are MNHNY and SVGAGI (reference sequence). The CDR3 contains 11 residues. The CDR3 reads CASTHTGELFF. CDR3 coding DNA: TGTGCCAGCACTCACACCGGGGAGCTGTTTTTT.

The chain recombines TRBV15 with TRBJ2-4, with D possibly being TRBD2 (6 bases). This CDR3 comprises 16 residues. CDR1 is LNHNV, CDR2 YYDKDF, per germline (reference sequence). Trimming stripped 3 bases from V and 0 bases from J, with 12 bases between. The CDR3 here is CATSRNDGGAKNIQYF. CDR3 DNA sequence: TGTGCCACCAGCAGGAACGACGGGGGAGCCAAAAACATTCAGTACTTC.

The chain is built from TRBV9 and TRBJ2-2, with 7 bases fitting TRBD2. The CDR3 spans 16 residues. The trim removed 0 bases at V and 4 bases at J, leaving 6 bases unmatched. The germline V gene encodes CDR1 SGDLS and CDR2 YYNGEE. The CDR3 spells CASSVGGGLSTGELFF. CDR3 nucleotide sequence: TGTGCCAGCAGCGTAGGGGGGGGTTTAAGCACCGGGGAGCTGTTTTTT.

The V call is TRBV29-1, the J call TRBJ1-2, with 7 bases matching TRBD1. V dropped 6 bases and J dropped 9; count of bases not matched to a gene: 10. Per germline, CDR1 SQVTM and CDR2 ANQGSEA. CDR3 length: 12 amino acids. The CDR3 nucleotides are TGCAGCGTCAAGACAGGGATTGTGAGCTACACCTTC. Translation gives CSVKTGIVSYTF.

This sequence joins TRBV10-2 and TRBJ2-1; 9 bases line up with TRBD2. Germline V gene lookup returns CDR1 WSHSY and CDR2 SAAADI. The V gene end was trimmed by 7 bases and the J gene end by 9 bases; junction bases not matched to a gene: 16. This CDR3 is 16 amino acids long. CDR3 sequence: CASIKNAGGRNGEQFF. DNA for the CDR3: TGCGCCAGCATAAAAAACGCGGGGGGGAGGAATGGTGAGCAGTTCTTC.

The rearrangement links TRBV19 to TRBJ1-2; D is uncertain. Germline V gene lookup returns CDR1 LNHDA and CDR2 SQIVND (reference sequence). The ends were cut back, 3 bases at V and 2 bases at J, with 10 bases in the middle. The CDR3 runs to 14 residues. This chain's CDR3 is CASSIDKTNYGYTF. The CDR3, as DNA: TGTGCCAGTAGTATTGACAAAACGAACTATGGCTACACCTTC.

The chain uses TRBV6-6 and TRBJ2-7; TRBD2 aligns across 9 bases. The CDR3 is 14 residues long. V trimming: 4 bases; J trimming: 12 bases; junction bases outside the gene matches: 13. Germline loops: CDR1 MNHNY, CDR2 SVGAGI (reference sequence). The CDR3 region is CASSWDLAGSEAYF. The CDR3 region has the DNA TGTGCCAGCAGTTGGGACCTAGCGGGAAGCGAGGCGTACTTC.

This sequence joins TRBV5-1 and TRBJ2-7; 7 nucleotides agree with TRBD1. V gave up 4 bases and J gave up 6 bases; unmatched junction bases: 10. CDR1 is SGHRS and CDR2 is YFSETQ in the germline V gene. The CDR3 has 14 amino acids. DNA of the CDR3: TGCGCCAGCAGCGTGGGACAGCCCCCCTCCGAGCAGTACTTC. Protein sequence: CASSVGQPPSEQYF. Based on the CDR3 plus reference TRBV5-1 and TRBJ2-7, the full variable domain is KAGVTQTPRYLIKTRGQQVTLSCSPISGHRSVSWYQQTPGQGLQFLFEYFSETQRNKGNFPGRFSGRQFSNSRSEMNVSTLELGDSALYLCASSVGQPPSEQYFGPGTRLTVT.

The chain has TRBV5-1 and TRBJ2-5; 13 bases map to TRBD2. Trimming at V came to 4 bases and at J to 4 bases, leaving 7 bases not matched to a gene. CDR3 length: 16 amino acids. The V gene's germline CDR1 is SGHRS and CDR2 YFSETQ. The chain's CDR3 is CASSRGLAGAAETQYF. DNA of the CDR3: TGCGCCAGCAGCAGAGGACTAGCGGGAGCAGCAGAGACCCAGTACTTC.

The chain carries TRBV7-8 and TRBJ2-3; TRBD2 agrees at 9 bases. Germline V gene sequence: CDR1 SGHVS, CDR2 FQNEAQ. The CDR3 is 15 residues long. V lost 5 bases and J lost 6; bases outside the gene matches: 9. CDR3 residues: CASSAVGSGSDTQYF. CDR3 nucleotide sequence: TGTGCCAGCAGCGCGGTCGGTAGCGGGAGTGATACGCAGTATTTT.

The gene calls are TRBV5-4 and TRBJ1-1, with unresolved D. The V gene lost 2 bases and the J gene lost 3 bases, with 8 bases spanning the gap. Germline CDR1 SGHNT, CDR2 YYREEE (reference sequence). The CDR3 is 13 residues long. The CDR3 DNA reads TGTGCCAGCAGCTTCCCCGGGGACACTGAAGCTTTCTTT. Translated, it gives CASSFPGDTEAFF. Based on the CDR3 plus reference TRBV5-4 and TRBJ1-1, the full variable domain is ETGVTQSPTHLIKTRGQQVTLRCSSQSGHNTVSWYQQALGQGPQFIFQYYREEENGRGNFPPRFSGLQFPNYSSELNVNALELDDSALYLCASSFPGDTEAFFGQGTRLTVV.

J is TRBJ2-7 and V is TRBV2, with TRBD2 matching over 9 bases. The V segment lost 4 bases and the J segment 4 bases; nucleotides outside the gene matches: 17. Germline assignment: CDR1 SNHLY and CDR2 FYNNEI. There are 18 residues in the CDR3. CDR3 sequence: CASSAGTGLAGSGYEQYF. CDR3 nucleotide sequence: TGTGCCAGCAGTGCGGGGACGGGACTAGCCGGGTCGGGGTACGAGCAGTACTTC. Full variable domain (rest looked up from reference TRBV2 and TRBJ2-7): EPEVTQTPSHQVTQMGQEVILRCVPISNHLYFYWYRQILGQKVEFLVSFYNNEISEKSEIFDDQFSVERPDGSNFTLKIRSTKLEDSAMYFCASSAGTGLAGSGYEQYFGPGTRLTVT.

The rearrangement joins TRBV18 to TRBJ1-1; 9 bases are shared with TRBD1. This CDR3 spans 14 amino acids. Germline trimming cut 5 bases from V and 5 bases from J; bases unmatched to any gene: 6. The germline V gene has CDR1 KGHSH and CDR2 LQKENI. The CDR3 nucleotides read TGTGCCAGCTCAGAGGACAGGGGTCATACTGAAGCTTTCTTT. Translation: CASSEDRGHTEAFF.

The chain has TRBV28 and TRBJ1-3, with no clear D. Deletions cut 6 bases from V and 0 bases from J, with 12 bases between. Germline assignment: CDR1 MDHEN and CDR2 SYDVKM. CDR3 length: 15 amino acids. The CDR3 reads CASSLQRSSGNTIYF. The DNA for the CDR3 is TGTGCCAGCAGCCTACAGAGATCCTCTGGAAACACCATATATTTT.

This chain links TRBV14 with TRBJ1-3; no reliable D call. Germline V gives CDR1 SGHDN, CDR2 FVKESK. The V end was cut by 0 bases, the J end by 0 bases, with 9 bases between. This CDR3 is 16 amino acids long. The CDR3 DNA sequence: TGTGCCAGCAGCCAAGACTACGGGAGCTCTGGAAACACCATATATTTT. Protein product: CASSQDYGSSGNTIYF.

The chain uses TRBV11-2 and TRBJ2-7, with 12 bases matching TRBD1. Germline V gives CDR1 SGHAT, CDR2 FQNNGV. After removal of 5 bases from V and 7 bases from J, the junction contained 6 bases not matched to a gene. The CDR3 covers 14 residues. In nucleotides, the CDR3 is TGTGCCAGCAGCATCGGGACAGGGGGCGGGGAGCAGTACTTC. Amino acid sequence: CASSIGTGGGEQYF.

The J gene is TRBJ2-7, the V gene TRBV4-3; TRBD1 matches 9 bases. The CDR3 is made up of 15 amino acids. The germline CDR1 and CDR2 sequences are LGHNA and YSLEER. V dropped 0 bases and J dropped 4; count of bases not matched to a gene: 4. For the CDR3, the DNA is TGCGCCAGCAGCCAAGACCCGGGACAGGGTTACGAGCAGTACTTC. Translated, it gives CASSQDPGQGYEQYF.

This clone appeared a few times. As DNA, the CDR3 is TGTGCCAGTAGTACCCGGACTAGCGGGGACCAGTTCTTC. It yields the protein CASSTRTSGDQFF. The V and J genes are TRBV19 and TRBJ2-1; 12 nucleotides match TRBD2. The J segment lost 13 bases and the V segment lost 4 bases, leaving 5 bases of the junction unmatched. Germline V gene lookup returns CDR1 LNHDA and CDR2 SQIVND (reference sequence). The CDR3 extends over 13 amino acids.

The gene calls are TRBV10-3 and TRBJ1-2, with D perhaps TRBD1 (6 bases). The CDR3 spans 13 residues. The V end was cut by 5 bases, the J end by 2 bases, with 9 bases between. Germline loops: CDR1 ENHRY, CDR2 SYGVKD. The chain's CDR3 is CAISSGENYGYTF. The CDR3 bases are TGTGCCATCAGTTCAGGGGAAAACTATGGCTACACCTTC.

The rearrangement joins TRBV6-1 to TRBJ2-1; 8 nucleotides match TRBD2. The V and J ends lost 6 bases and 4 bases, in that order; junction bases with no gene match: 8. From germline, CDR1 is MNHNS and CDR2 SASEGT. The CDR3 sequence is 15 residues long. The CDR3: CASSLSGVWYNEQFF. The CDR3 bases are TGTGCCAGCAGCCTTAGCGGGGTTTGGTACAATGAGCAGTTCTTC.